The next 3 T cell receptor beta chains were all read from a single sample in a study of blood T cell repertoires in COVID-19. The assay was immunoSEQ multiplex PCR, and TCRdb's table has in-frame clones only and misses some. Of about 34,000 clones in the sample, 85% were seen once. The material sequenced was peripheral blood. Receptors originate from an older woman with active COVID-19.

This clone has just one count. The J gene is TRBJ1-2, the V gene TRBV30, with D possibly TRBD1 on 6 matching bases. From germline, CDR1 is GTSNPN and CDR2 SVGIG (reference sequence). The CDR3 length is 13 residues. The ends were cut back, 4 bases at V and 8 bases at J, with 17 bases in the middle. CDR3 sequence: CAWTLRGGRGYTF. For the CDR3, the DNA is TGTGCCTGGACCCTTAGGGGGGGCAGAGGCTACACCTTC. Full variable domain (remainder filled in from reference TRBV30 and TRBJ1-2): SQTIHQWPATLVQPVGSPLSLECTVEGTSNPNLYWYRQAAGRGLQLLFYSVGIGQISSEVPQNLSASRPQDRQFILSSKKLLLSDSGFYLCAWTLRGGRGYTFGSGTRLTVV.

This clone was counted a few times. The chain uses TRBV6-5 and TRBJ1-5, with a tentative D call TRBD1 (6 bases). Germline V gene data show CDR1 as MNHEY and CDR2 as SVGAGI. The CDR3 totals 14 residues. V lost 7 bases and J 3 bases, leaving 13 bases between the germline ends. The CDR3 spells CASILGGNNQPQHF. CDR3 in DNA: TGTGCCAGCATTTTAGGGGGAAACAATCAGCCCCAGCATTTT.

This clone showed up just once. The genes are TRBV5-1 and TRBJ2-7; 13 nucleotides agree with TRBD2. Germline CDR1 and CDR2: SGHRS and YFSETQ. The trim removed 4 bases at V and 4 bases at J, leaving 5 bases unmatched. The CDR3 is 15 residues long. The DNA of the CDR3 is TGCGCCAGCAGCCCCGGGACTAGCGGGGTTTACGAGCAGTACTTC. It is translated as CASSPGTSGVYEQYF.